This passage covers 24 T cell receptor beta chains from one sample sequenced in a study of identical twins. One entry per CDR3 protein, called by TCRdb with MiXCR from the 5' RACE reads. The repertoire holds more than 1.5 million distinct CDR3 sequences, with roughly 35% as singletons. Sequencing used cord blood. These TCRs come from a newborn girl in good health.

V gene TRBV25-1 combines with J gene TRBJ2-7, with TRBD2 matching 11 bases. The CDR3 spans 14 residues. With V trimmed by 2 bases and J by 6 bases, 3 bases remained unmatched. CDR1 is MGHDK and CDR2 is SYGVNS in the germline V gene. CDR3 amino acids: CASSEGTSGGEQYF. DNA of the CDR3: TGTGCCAGCAGTGAAGGGACTAGCGGCGGCGAGCAGTACTTC.

Turning to this clonotype: A read error may explain this, as a much larger clone is one base away. This chain joins TRBV20-1 and TRBJ1-5; 7 nucleotides line up with TRBD1. With 1 base clipped from V and 1 base from J, the junction kept 1 base outside the gene matches. There are 14 residues in the CDR3. Germline V gives CDR1 DFQATT, CDR2 SNEGSKA (reference sequence). CDR3 residues: CSARAQGSNQPQHF. The CDR3 nucleotides are TGCAGTGCTAGAGCACAGGGGAGCAATCAGCCCCAGCATTTT.

The chain is built from TRBV28 and TRBJ1-4; 8 positions match TRBD1. This CDR3 region has 14 residues. Germline V gene data show CDR1 as MDHEN and CDR2 as SYDVKM. The ends lost 4 bases at V and 5 bases at J; junction bases unmatched: 3. The CDR3 DNA reads TGTGCCAGCAGTTCGGGACAGGAAAATGAAAAACTGTTTTTT. Protein product: CASSSGQENEKLFF.

The chain carries TRBV20-1 and TRBJ2-5; no definite D call. The CDR3 runs to 12 residues. V was cut by 1 base and J by 5 bases, with 8 bases left in between. Germline V CDR1 and CDR2: DFQATT, SNEGSKA (reference sequence). DNA of the CDR3: TGCAGTGCTAGAGTTCAGTTGGAGACCCAGTACTTC. It encodes CSARVQLETQYF.

This clonotype was seen at least ten times. The chain is built from TRBV4-1 and TRBJ2-1; 14 bases match TRBD2. The germline V gene has CDR1 MGHRA and CDR2 YSYEKL. V gave up 4 bases and J gave up 3 bases; unmatched junction bases: 5. The CDR3 covers 17 residues. CDR3 protein: CASSPRTSGGLYNEQFF. The CDR3 DNA follows: TGCGCCAGCAGCCCTAGGACTAGCGGGGGGCTCTACAATGAGCAGTTCTTC.

The V and J genes are TRBV25-1 and TRBJ1-6; the D is unclear. V was shortened by 2 bases and J by 11 bases, with 10 bases between the two germline ends. Per germline, CDR1 MGHDK and CDR2 SYGVNS. This CDR3 spans 13 amino acids. The CDR3 nucleotides read TGTGCCAGCAGTGAACTGGGATGGGCACCCCTCCACTTT. Translation: CASSELGWAPLHF.

The genes are TRBV20-1 and TRBJ1-5; 9 nucleotides align to TRBD1. CDR3 size: 17 residues. With 1 base clipped from V and 2 bases from J, the junction kept 9 bases outside the gene matches. Germline V gene sequence: CDR1 DFQATT, CDR2 SNEGSKA (reference sequence). This CDR3 reads CSARVADRGGGNQPQHF. In DNA form, the CDR3 reads TGCAGTGCTAGAGTGGCGGACAGGGGAGGCGGCAATCAGCCCCAGCATTTT.

The chain combines TRBV6-2 or TRBV6-3 with TRBJ2-5, with D hard to call. The CDR3 is 13 residues long. The germline CDR1 and CDR2 sequences are MNHEY and SVGEGT. V lost 2 bases, J lost 9 bases, and 13 bases lay in between. CDR3 DNA sequence: TGTGCCAGCAGTTACGAACTGTATCAGCCCCAGTACTTC. Its translation is CASSYELYQPQYF.

The chain links TRBV28 to TRBJ2-7; TRBD2 matches 13 bases. The CDR3 sequence is 15 residues long. J lost 3 bases, V lost 6 bases, and 5 bases had no gene match. Germline loops: CDR1 MDHEN, CDR2 SYDVKM. CDR3 DNA sequence: TGTGCCAGCAGCCGGACTAGCGGGAGATTCTACGAGCAGTACTTC. It specifies CASSRTSGRFYEQYF.

The J gene is TRBJ1-1, the V gene TRBV15; tentatively, D is TRBD1 (6 bases). The germline V gene encodes CDR1 LNHNV and CDR2 YYDKDF (reference sequence). CDR3 length: 17 amino acids. V lost 0 bases, J lost 1 base, and 15 bases lay in between. Written as DNA, the CDR3 is TGTGCCACCAGCAGAGACCCCCGGGACAAAGGGAACACTGAAGCTTTCTTT. This translates into CATSRDPRDKGNTEAFF.

This chain joins TRBV4-2 and TRBJ2-7, with a tentative D call TRBD2 (6 bases). CDR3 size: 15 residues. V lost 0 bases and J lost 10, with 19 bases in between. From germline, CDR1 is LGHNA and CDR2 YNFKEQ. The CDR3 nucleotides are TGTGCCAGCAGCCAAGATAGCACCTCCAGGGAGGCCCAGTACTTC. Translated: CASSQDSTSREAQYF.

The chain is built from TRBV7-2 and TRBJ1-1, with D unresolved. This CDR3 contains 14 residues. The germline CDR1 and CDR2 sequences are SGHTA and FQGNSA. V lost 5 bases and J lost 5, with 15 bases in between. In DNA form, the CDR3 reads TGTGCCAGCAGCCCGACGCGGCAACAGACTGAAGCTTTCTTT. This codes for CASSPTRQQTEAFF.

The chain recombines TRBV5-5 with TRBJ2-2; the match to TRBD1 covers 8 bases. CDR1 and CDR2 (germline): SGHKS, YYEKEE (reference sequence). V lost 2 bases and J lost 1; bases outside the gene matches: 4. This CDR3 spans 16 amino acids. CDR3 amino acids: CASSFPGTGNTGELFF. The CDR3 DNA follows: TGTGCCAGCAGCTTCCCTGGGACAGGGAACACCGGGGAGCTGTTTTTT.

About this clonotype: At one boundary the junction diverges from the germline segment, which might be a read error. V usage is TRBV19 and J usage is TRBJ1-2, with 7 bases matching TRBD1. The CDR3 has 17 amino acids. The germline gives CDR1 LNHDA, CDR2 SQIVND (reference sequence). The CDR3: CASRPPTGSGSTEGYNF. In DNA form, the CDR3 reads TGTGCCAGTAGGCCACCGACAGGGTCGGGCTCTACGGAAGGCTACAACTTC. Supplemented by reference TRBV19 and TRBJ1-2, the full variable domain reads DGGITQSPKYLFRKEGQNVTLSCEQNLNHDAMYWYRQDPGQGLRLIYYSQIVNDFQKGDIAEGYSVSREKKESFPLTVTSAQKNPTAFYLCASRPPTGSGSTEGYNFGSGTRLTVV.

This clonotype was counted only a few times. V is TRBV27 and J is TRBJ2-6; no definite D call. In germline, CDR1 is MNHEY, CDR2 SMNVEV (reference sequence). This CDR3 spans 14 amino acids. Trimming took 3 bases from V and 8 from J, leaving 11 bases between them. The chain's CDR3 is CASSFDRLTNVLTF. The CDR3 coding sequence is TGTGCCAGCAGTTTCGACCGCCTGACCAACGTCCTGACTTTC.

There are a few counts of this clonotype. This rearrangement joins TRBV5-6 to TRBJ2-5, with D perhaps TRBD1 (5 bases). The CDR3 is made up of 14 amino acids. Germline V lookup: CDR1 SGHDT, CDR2 YYEEEE. The ends were cut back, 2 bases at V and 2 bases at J, with 10 bases in the middle. DNA for the CDR3: TGTGCCAGCAGCTTTTGGGCAGGGCAAGAGACCCAGTACTTC. It translates to CASSFWAGQETQYF.

This clonotype showed up just a few times. This chain connects TRBV20-1 to TRBJ2-5; D is ambiguous. Trimming left V 5 bases short and J 2 bases short, with 9 bases between. CDR1 is DFQATT and CDR2 is SNEGSKA in the germline V gene (reference sequence). CDR3 length: 12 residues. CDR3 region: CSAFARQETQYF. The CDR3 DNA reads as TGCAGTGCTTTCGCTAGACAAGAGACCCAGTACTTC.

V usage is TRBV20-1 and J usage is TRBJ2-3, with a weak D call TRBD2 (5 bases). The CDR3 has 11 residues. Germline V gene sequence: CDR1 DFQATT, CDR2 SNEGSKA (reference sequence). The CDR3 here is CSATKGDTQYF. CDR3 DNA sequence: TGCAGCGCGACTAAGGGAGATACGCAGTATTTT.

This clonotype was found a few times. This sequence joins TRBV5-1 and TRBJ2-3; unclear D gene. The CDR3 contains 14 residues. The germline CDR1 and CDR2 sequences are SGHRS and YFSETQ. Trimming took off 5 bases at V and 0 bases at J, with 10 bases between the two ends. CDR3 amino acids: CASRSGFSTDTQYF. The CDR3 DNA is TGCGCCAGCAGATCGGGTTTTAGCACAGATACGCAGTATTTT.

V gene TRBV29-1 combines with J gene TRBJ1-2, with TRBD1 matching 7 bases. The CDR3 has 13 residues. Germline lookup yields CDR1 SQVTM and CDR2 ANQGSEA. With 4 bases clipped from V and 0 bases from J, the junction kept 2 bases outside the gene matches. CDR3 sequence: CSVARGANYGYTF. CDR3 DNA sequence: TGCAGCGTTGCCAGGGGGGCTAACTATGGCTACACCTTC.

The V call is TRBV27, the J call TRBJ2-7, with 9 positions matching TRBD2. CDR3 length: 15 amino acids. CDR1 and CDR2 from the germline V gene are MNHEY and SMNVEV (reference sequence). Trimming removed 7 bases from V and 7 bases from J; junction bases left unmatched: 14. CDR3 residues: CASISWSSGINEQYF. In nucleotides, the CDR3 is TGTGCCAGCATTTCGTGGTCTAGCGGGATAAATGAGCAGTACTTC.

V and J are TRBV5-8 and TRBJ1-6; D not certain. V was trimmed by 2 bases and J by 7 bases, leaving 13 bases between them. The CDR3 extends over 15 amino acids. Germline V lookup: CDR1 SGHTS, CDR2 YDEGEE. The CDR3 reads CASSFTEMGNSPLHF. For the CDR3, the DNA is TGTGCCAGCAGCTTTACCGAGATGGGCAATTCACCCCTCCACTTT.

In its sample, this clonotype was seen a few times. The chain recombines TRBV7-2 with TRBJ2-5, with 11 bases aligning to TRBD2. With the DNA end fitting TRBJ2-7 better, the J assignment may be wrong. The CDR3 length is 15 residues. Germline values: CDR1 SGHTA, CDR2 FQGNSA. CDR3 bases: TGTGCCAGCAGCTTAAGGTCTAGCGGGAGGTCCGAGCAGTACTTC. Its translation is CASSLRSSGRSEQYF.

The chain links TRBV3-1 to TRBJ1-2; TRBD1 matches 9 bases. Germline CDR1 reads LGHDT; CDR2 reads YNNKEL (reference sequence). The length of the CDR3 is 15 residues. The junction had 2 bases not matched to a gene; V was cut back by 1 base and J by 2 bases. The CDR3 loop reads CASSQGTGENYGYTF. The CDR3 DNA reads TGTGCCAGCAGCCAAGGGACAGGGGAAAACTATGGCTACACCTTC.